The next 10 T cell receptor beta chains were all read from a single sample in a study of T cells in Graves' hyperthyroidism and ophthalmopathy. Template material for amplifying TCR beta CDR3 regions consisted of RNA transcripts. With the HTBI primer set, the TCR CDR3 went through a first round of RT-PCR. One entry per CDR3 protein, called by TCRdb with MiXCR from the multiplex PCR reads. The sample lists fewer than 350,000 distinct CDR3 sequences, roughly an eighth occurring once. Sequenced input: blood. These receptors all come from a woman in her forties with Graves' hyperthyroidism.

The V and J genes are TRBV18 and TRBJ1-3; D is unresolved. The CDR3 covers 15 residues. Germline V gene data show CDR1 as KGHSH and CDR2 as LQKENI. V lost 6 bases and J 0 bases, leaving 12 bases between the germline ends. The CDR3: CASSLGPISGNTIYF. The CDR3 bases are TGTGCCAGCTCTCTAGGGCCCATCTCTGGAAACACCATATATTTT.

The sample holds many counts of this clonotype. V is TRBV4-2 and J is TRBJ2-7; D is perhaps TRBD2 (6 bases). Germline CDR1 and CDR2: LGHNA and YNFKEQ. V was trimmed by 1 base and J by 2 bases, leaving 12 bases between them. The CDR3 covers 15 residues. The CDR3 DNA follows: TGTGCCAGCAGCCAAGGGACTACGCGGACCTACGAGCAGTACTTC. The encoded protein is CASSQGTTRTYEQYF.

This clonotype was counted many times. The CDR3 here is CASSVWALNTEAFF. The CDR3 bases are TGTGCCAGCAGTGTGTGGGCTCTGAACACTGAAGCTTTCTTT. V and J are TRBV6-1 and TRBJ1-1; D unresolved. The CDR3 totals 14 residues. The V gene lost 4 bases and the J gene lost 0 bases, with 9 bases spanning the gap. Germline-derived CDR1 and CDR2 are MNHNS and SASEGT.

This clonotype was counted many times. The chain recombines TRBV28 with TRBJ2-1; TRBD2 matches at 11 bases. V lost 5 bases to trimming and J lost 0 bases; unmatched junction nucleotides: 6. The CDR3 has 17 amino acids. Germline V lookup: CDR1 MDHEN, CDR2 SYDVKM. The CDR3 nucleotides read TGTGCCAGCAGTCCTCGACTAGCGGGGAGCTCCTACAATGAGCAGTTCTTC. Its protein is CASSPRLAGSSYNEQFF.

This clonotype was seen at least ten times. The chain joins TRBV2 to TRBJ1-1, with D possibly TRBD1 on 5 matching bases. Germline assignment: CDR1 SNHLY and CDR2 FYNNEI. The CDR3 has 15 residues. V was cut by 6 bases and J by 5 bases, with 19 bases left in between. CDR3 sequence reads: CASRRTGDFKTEAFF. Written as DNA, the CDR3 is TGTGCCAGCAGGAGGACGGGGGATTTTAAGACTGAAGCTTTCTTT.

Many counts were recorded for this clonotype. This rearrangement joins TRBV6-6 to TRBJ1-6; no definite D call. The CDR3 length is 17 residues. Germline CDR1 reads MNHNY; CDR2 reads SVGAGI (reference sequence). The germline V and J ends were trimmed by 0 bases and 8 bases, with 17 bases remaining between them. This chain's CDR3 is CASSYSKRAATDSPLHF. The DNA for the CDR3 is TGTGCCAGCAGTTACTCGAAACGGGCCGCTACGGATTCACCCCTCCACTTT.

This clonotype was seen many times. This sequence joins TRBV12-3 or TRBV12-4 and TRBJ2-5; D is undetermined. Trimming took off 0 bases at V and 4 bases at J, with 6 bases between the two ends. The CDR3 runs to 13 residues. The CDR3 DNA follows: TGTGCCAGCAGTTTAGCACTCATAGAGACCCAGTACTTC. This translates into CASSLALIETQYF.

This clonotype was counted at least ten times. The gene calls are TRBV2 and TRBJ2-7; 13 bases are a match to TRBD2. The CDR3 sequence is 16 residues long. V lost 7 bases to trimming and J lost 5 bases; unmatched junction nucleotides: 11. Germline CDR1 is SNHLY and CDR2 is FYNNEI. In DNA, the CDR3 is TGTGCCAGCAATCTACTAGCGGGAGGGCCCAGGGACGAGCAGTACTTC. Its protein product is CASNLLAGGPRDEQYF. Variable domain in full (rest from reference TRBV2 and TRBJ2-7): EPEVTQTPSHQVTQMGQEVILRCVPISNHLYFYWYRQILGQKVEFLVSFYNNEISEKSEIFDDQFSVERPDGSNFTLKIRSTKLEDSAMYFCASNLLAGGPRDEQYFGPGTRLTVT.

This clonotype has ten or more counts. CDR3 loop: CASSRQGRDTEAFF. The CDR3 nucleotides read TGTGCCAGCAGTAGACAGGGGCGGGACACTGAAGCTTTCTTT. The chain employs TRBV2 and TRBJ1-1; 8 bases are shared with TRBD1. This CDR3 comprises 14 residues. CDR1 is SNHLY, CDR2 FYNNEI, per germline. V shed 5 bases, J shed 3 bases, and the junction held 5 bases outside the gene matches.

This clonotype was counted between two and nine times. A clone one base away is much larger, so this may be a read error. The DNA of the CDR3 is TGTGCCAGCAGTTTCCCAGAACTGAGCACTGAAGCTTTCTTT. Amino acids: CASSFPELSTEAFF. The chain joins TRBV12-3 or TRBV12-4 to TRBJ1-1, with D unresolved. The CDR3 runs to 14 residues. Trimming pared 3 bases from V and 4 bases from J, leaving 12 bases between.